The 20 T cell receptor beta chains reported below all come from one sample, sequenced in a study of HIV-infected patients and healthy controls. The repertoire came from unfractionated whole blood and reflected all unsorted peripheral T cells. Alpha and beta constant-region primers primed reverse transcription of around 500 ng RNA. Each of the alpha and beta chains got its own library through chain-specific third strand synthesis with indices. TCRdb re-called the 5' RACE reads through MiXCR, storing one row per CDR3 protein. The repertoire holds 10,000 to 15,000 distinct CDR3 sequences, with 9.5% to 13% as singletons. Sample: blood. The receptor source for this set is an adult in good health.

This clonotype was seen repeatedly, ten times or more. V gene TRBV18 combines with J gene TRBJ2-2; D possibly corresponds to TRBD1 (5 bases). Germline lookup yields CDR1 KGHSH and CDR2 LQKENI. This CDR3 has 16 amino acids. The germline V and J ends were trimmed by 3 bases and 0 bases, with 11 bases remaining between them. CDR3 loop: CASSPDRIPNTGELFF. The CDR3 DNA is TGTGCCAGCTCACCCGACAGAATCCCGAACACCGGGGAGCTGTTTTTT.

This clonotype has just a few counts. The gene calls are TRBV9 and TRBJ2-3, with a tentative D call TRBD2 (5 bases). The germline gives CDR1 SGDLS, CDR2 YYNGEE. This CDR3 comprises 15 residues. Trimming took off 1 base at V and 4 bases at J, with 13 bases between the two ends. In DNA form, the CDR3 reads TGTGCCAGCAGCGTATGGACGGGATCCCCAGATACGCAGTATTTT. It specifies CASSVWTGSPDTQYF.

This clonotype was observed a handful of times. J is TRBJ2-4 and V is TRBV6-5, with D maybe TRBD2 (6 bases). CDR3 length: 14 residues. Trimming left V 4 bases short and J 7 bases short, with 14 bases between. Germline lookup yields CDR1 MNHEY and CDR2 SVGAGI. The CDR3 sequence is CASSSRGGSNIQYF. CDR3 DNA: TGTGCCAGCAGTTCACGTGGAGGGTCGAACATTCAGTACTTC.

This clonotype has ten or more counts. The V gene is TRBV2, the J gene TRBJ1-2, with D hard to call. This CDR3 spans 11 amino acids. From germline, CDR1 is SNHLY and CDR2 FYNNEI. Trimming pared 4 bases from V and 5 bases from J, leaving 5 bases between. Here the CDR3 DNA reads TGTGCCAGCAGTGCTGCTTATGGCTACACCTTC. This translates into CASSAAYGYTF.

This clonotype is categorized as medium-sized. CDR3 amino acids: CASSPGRTSSGANVLTF. Here the CDR3 DNA reads TGTGCCAGCAGTCCGGGACGGACCAGCTCTGGGGCCAACGTCCTGACTTTC. The chain is built from TRBV6-5 and TRBJ2-6; tentatively, D is TRBD1 or TRBD2 (5 bases each). V shed 5 bases and J shed 0 bases, with 14 bases lying between them. Per germline, CDR1 MNHEY and CDR2 SVGAGI. CDR3 length: 17 residues.

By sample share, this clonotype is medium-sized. CDR3 nucleotides: TGCGCCAGCAGCGCACGGAGTGGGGGGCTTATTGTGGATGGCTACACCTTC. Encoded protein: CASSARSGGLIVDGYTF. V gene TRBV4-1 combines with J gene TRBJ1-2; a weak D match, TRBD1 (6 bases). The V gene lost 5 bases and the J gene lost 6 bases, with 25 bases spanning the gap. Germline-derived CDR1 and CDR2 are MGHRA and YSYEKL. The CDR3 sequence is 17 residues long.

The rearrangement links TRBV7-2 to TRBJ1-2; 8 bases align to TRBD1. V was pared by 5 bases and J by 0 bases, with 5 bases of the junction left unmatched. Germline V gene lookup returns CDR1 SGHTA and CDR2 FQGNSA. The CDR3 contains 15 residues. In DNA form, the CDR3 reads TGTGCCAGCAGCCGGGACAGGCCAACTAACTATGGCTACACCTTC. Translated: CASSRDRPTNYGYTF.

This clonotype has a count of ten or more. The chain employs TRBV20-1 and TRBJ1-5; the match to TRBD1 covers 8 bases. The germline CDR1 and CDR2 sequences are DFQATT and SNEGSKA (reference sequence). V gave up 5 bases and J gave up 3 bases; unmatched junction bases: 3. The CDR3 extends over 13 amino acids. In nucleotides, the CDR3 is TGCAGTGCTGGACAGGGTTTCAATCAGCCCCAGCATTTT. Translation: CSAGQGFNQPQHF.

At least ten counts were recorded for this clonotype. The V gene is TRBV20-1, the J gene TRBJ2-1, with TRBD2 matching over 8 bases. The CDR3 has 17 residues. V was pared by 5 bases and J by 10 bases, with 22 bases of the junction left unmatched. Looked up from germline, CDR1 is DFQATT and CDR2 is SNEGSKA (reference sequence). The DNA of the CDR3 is TGCAGTGCTCGAGCCTTAGCGGGACGCATCCCAGGCCGGGAGCAGTTCTTC. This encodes CSARALAGRIPGREQFF.

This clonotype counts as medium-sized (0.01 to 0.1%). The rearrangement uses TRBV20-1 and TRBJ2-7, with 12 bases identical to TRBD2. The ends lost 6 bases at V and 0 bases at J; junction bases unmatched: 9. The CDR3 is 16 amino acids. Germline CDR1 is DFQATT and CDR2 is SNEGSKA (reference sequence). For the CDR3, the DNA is TGCAGTGCCGGGGGACTAGCGGGCGCTAGCTCCTACGAGCAGTACTTC. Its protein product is CSAGGLAGASSYEQYF.

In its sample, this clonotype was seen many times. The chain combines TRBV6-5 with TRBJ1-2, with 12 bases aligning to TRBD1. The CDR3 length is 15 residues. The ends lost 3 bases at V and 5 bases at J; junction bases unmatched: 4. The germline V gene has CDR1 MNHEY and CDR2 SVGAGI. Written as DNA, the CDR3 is TGTGCCAGCAGTTATGGGGGACAGGGGGCTTATGGCTACACCTTC. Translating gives CASSYGGQGAYGYTF.

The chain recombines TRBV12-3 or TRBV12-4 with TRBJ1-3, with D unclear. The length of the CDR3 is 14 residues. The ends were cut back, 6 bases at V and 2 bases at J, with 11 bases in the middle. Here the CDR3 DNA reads TGTGCCAGCAGCCCGACGAGGGCTGGAAACACCATATATTTT. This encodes CASSPTRAGNTIYF.

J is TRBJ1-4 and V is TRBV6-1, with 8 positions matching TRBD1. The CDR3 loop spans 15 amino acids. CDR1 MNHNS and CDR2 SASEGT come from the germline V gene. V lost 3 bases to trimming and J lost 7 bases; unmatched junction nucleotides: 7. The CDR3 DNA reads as TGTGCCAGCAGTGACGGACAGGGCAGAAGTGAAAAACTGTTTTTT. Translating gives CASSDGQGRSEKLFF.

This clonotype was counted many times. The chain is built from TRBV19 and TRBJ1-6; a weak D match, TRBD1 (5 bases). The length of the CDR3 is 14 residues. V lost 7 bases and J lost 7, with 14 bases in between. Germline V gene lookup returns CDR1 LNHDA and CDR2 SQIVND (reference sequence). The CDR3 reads CASNIGTENSPLHF. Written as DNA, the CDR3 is TGTGCCAGTAATATCGGGACGGAGAATTCACCCCTCCACTTT.

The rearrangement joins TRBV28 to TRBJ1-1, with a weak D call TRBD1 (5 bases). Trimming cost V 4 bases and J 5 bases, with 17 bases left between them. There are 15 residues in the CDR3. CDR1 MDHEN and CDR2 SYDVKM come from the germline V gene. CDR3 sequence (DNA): TGTGCCAGCAGTTGGGGGTATGCGGGGGAAACTGAAGCTTTCTTT. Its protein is CASSWGYAGETEAFF.

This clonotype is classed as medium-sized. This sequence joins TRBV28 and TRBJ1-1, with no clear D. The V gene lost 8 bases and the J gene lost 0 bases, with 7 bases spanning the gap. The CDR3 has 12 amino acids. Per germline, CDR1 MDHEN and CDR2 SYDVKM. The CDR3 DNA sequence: TGTGCCAGCCAGGCAGTGAACACTGAAGCTTTCTTT. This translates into CASQAVNTEAFF.

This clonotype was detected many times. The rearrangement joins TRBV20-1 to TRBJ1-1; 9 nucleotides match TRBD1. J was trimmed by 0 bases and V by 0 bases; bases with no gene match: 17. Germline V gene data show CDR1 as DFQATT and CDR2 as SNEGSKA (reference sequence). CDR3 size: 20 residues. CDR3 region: CSARDGERTGAVFLNTEAFF. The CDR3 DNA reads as TGCAGTGCTAGAGATGGGGAGAGGACAGGGGCTGTTTTTTTGAACACTGAAGCTTTCTTT.

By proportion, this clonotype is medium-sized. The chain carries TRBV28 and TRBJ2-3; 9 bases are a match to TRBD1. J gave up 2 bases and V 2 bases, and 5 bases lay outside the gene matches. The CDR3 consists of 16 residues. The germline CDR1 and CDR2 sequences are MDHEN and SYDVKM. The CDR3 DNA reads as TGTGCCAGCAGTTTAAGCGGGACAGGGTTCACAGATACGCAGTATTTT. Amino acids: CASSLSGTGFTDTQYF.

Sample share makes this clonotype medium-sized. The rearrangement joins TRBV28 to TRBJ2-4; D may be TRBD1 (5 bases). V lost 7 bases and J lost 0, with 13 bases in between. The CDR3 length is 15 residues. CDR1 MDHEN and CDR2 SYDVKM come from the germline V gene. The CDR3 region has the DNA TGTGCCAGCATGACAGATACTTTAGCCAAAAACATTCAGTACTTC. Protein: CASMTDTLAKNIQYF.

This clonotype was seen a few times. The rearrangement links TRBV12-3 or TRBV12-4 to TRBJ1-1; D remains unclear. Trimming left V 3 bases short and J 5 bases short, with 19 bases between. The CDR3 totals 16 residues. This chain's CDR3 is CASSFKSWVLQTEAFF. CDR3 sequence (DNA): TGTGCCAGCAGTTTTAAATCGTGGGTTCTCCAAACTGAAGCTTTCTTT.